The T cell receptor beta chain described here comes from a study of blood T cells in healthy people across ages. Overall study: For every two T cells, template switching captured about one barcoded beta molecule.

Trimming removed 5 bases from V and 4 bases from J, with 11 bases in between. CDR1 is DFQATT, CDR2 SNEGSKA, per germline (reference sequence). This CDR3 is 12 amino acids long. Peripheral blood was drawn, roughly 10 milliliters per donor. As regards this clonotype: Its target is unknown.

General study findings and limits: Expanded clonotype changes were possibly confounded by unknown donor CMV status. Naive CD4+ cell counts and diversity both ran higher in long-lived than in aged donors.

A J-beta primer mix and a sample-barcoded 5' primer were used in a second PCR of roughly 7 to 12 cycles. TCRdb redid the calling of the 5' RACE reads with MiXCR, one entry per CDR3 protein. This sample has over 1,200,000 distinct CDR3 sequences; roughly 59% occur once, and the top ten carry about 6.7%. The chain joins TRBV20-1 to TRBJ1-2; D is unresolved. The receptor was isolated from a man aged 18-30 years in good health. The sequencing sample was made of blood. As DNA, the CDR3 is TGCAGTGCTCCGCCAGGTTCCTATGGCTACACCTTC. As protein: CSAPPGSYGYTF.